This TCR beta chain emerged from a study of OX40 agonist ivuxolimab in advanced cancers. For the study at large: Patients were infused with ivuxolimab every 2 weeks at 0.01 to 10 mg/kg. Those treated in dose escalation had hepatocellular carcinoma, melanoma, renal cell cancer or head and neck cancer. The study, taken as a whole, reports: Expanded peripheral T-cell antigen specificity went undetermined.

Repertoires were generated with immunoSEQ multiplex PCR, while TCRdb's copy carries only in-frame clones and drops some. The sample has about 69,000 clones, 80% to 95% seen once. Exclusion applied to patients with autoimmune disease history or systemic immunosuppression. The germline V gene encodes CDR1 SGHVS and CDR2 FNYEAQ. This CDR3 has 13 amino acids. Trimming took 1 base from V and 4 from J, leaving 8 bases between them. Worth noting for this clone: No antigen is known for it.

The material sequenced was CD4+ or CD8+ T cells sorted from blood, taken in a trial of the OX40 agonist ivuxolimab. The rearrangement uses TRBV7-6 and TRBJ2-7, with no clear D. The receptor was derived from an adult with an advanced solid tumor such as melanoma, head and neck, liver or kidney cancer. The CDR3 region is CASSLGTAYEQYF. CDR3 nucleotides: TGTGCCAGCAGCTTAGGCACAGCATACGAGCAGTACTTC.